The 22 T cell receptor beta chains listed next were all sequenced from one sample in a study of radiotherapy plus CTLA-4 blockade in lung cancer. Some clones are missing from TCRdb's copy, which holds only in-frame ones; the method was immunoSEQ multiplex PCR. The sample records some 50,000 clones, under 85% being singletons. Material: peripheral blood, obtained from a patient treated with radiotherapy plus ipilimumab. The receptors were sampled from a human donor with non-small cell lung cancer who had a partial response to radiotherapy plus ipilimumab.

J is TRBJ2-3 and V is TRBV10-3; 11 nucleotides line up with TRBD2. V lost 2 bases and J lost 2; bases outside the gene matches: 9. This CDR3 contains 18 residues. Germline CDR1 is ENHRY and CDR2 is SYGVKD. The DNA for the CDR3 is TGTGCCATCAGTGAGACCGGGACTAGCGGAGGGGCCACAGATACGCAGTATTTT. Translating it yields CAISETGTSGGATDTQYF.

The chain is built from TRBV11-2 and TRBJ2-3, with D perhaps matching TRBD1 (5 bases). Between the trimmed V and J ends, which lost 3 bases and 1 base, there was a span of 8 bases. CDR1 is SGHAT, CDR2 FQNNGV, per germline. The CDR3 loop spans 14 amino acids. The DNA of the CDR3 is TGTGCCAGCAGCTTTGGCAGGGGCACAGATACGCAGTATTTT. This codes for CASSFGRGTDTQYF.

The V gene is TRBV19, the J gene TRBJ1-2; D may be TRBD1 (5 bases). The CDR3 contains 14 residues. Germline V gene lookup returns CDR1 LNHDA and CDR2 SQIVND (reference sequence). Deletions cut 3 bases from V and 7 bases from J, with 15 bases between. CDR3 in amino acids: CASSILQGVSGYTF. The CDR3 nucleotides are TGTGCCAGTAGTATTCTGCAGGGTGTTAGTGGCTACACCTTC. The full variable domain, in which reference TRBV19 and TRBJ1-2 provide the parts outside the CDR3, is DGGITQSPKYLFRKEGQNVTLSCEQNLNHDAMYWYRQDPGQGLRLIYYSQIVNDFQKGDIAEGYSVSREKKESFPLTVTSAQKNPTAFYLCASSILQGVSGYTFGSGTRLTVV.

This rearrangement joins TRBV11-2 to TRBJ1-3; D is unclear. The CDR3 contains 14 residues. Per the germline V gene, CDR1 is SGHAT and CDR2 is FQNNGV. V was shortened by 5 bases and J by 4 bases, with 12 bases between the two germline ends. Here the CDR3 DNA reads TGTGCCAGCAGCGCCGCGGCAGAAGGAAACACCATATATTTT. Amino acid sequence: CASSAAAEGNTIYF.

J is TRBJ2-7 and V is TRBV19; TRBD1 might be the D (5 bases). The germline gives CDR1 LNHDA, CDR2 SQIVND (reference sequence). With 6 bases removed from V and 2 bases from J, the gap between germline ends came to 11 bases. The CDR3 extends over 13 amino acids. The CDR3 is CASRRGPTYEQYF. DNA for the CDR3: TGTGCCAGTAGAAGGGGCCCAACCTACGAGCAGTACTTC.

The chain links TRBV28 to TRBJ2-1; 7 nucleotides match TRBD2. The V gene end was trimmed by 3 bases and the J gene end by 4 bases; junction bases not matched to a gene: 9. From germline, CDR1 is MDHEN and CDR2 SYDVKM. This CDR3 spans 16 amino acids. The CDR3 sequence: CASSLEGGAEYNEQFF. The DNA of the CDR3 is TGTGCCAGCAGTTTGGAGGGAGGGGCTGAGTACAATGAGCAGTTCTTC.

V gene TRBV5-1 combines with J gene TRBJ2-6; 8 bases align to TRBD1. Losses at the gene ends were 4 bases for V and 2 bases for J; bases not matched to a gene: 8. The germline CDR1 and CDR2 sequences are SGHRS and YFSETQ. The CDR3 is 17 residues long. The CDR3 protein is CASSQTGARTGANVLTF. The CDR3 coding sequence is TGCGCCAGCAGCCAGACAGGGGCCCGGACTGGGGCCAACGTCCTGACTTTC. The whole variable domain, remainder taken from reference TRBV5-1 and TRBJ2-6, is KAGVTQTPRYLIKTRGQQVTLSCSPISGHRSVSWYQQTPGQGLQFLFEYFSETQRNKGNFPGRFSGRQFSNSRSEMNVSTLELGDSALYLCASSQTGARTGANVLTFGAGSRLTVL.

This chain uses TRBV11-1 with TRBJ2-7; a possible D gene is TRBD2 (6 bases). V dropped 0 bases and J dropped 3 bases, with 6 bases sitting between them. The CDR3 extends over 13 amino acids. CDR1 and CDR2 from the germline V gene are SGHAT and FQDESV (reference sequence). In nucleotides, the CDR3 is TGTGCCAGCAGCTTAGCCGGGAGCTACGAGCAGTACTTC. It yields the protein CASSLAGSYEQYF.

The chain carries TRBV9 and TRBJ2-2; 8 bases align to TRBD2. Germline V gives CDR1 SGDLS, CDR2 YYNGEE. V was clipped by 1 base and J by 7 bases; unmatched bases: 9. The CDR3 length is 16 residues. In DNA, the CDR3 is TGTGCCAGCAGCGTAAGCGGGGGCCGGGCGGGCGGGGAGCTGTTTTTT. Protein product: CASSVSGGRAGGELFF.

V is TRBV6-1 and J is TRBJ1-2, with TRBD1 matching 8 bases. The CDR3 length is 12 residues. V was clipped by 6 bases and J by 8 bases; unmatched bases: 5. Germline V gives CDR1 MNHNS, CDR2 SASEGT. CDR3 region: CASRGQGRGYTF. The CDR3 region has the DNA TGTGCCAGCAGAGGACAGGGCAGAGGCTACACCTTC.

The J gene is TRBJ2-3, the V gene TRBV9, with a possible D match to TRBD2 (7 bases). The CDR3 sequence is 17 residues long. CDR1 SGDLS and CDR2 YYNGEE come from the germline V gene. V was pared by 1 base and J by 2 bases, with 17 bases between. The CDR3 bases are TGTGCCAGCAGCGTACTTAACGGGGGGCCTAACACAGATACGCAGTATTTT. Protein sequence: CASSVLNGGPNTDTQYF. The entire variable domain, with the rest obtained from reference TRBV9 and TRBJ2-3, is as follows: DSGVTQTPKHLITATGQRVTLRCSPRSGDLSVYWYQQSLDQGLQFLIQYYNGEERAKGNILERFSAQQFPDLHSELNLSSLELGDSALYFCASSVLNGGPNTDTQYFGPGTRLTVL.

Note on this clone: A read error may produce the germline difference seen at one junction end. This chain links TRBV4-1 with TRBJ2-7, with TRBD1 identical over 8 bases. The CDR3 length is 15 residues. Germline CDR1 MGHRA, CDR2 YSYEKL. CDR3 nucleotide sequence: TGCGCCAGCAGCCAAGAACGGGCAGGGGGCTACGGGCAGTACTTC. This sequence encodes CASSQERAGGYGQYF.

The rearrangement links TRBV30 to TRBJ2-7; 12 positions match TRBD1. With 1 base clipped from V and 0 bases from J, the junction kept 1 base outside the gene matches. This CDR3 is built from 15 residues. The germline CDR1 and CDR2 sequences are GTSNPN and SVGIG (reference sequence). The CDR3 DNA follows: TGTGCCTGGAGTGGGGACAGGGGGCACTCCTACGAGCAGTACTTC. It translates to CAWSGDRGHSYEQYF. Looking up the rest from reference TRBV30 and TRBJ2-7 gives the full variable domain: SQTIHQWPATLVQPVGSPLSLECTVEGTSNPNLYWYRQAAGRGLQLLFYSVGIGQISSEVPQNLSASRPQDRQFILSSKKLLLSDSGFYLCAWSGDRGHSYEQYFGPGTRLTVT.

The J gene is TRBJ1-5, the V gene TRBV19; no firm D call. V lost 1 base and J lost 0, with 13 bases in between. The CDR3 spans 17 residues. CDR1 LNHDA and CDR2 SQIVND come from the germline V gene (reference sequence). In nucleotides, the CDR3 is TGTGCCAGTAGTATAGCGGCGGTATCGTATAGCAATCAGCCCCAGCATTTT. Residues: CASSIAAVSYSNQPQHF.

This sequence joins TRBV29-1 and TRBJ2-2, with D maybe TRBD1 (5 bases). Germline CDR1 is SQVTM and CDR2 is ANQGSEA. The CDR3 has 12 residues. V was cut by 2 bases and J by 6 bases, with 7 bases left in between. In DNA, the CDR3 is TGCAGCGTTGAACAGGGTGCCGGGGAGCTGTTTTTT. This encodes CSVEQGAGELFF.

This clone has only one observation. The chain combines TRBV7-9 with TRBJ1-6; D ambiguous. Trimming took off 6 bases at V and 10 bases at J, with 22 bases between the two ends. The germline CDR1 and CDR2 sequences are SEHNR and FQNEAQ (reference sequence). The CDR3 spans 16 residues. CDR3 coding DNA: TGTGCCAGCAGTCTAGGCCCCACGGGCGGAGGGTCACCCCTCCACTTT. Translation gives CASSLGPTGGGSPLHF.

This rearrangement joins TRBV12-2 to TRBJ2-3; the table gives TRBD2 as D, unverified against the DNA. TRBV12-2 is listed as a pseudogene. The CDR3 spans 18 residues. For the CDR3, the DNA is TGTGCAAGTCGCTTAGTCTGCGGGGGCCCCCCTGGGACAGATACGCAGTATTTT. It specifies CASRLVCGGPPGTDTQYF.

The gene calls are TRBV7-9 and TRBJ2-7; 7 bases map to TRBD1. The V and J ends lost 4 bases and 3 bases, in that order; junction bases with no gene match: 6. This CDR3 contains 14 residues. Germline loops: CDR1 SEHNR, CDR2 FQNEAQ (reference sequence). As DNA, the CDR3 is TGTGCCAGCAGCTCTCCGGGACAGTACTACGAGCAGTACTTC. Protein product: CASSSPGQYYEQYF.

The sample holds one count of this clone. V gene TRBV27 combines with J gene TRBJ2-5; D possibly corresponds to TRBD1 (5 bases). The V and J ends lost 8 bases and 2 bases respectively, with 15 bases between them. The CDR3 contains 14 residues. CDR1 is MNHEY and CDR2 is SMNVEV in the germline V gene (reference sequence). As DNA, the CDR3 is TGTGCCAGCGGCGTGAAAAGGGGACAAGAGACCCAGTACTTC. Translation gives CASGVKRGQETQYF.

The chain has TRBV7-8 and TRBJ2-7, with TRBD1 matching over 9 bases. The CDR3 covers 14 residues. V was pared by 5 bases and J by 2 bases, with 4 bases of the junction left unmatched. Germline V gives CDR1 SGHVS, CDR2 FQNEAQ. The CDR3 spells CASSSRDRAYEQYF. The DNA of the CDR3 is TGTGCCAGCAGCAGCCGGGACAGGGCCTACGAGCAGTACTTC.

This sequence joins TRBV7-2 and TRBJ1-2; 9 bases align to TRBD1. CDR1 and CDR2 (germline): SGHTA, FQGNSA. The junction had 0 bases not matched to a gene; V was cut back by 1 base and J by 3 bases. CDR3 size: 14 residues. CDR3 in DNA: TGTGCCAGCAGCTTAGGGACAGGGGACTATGGCTACACCTTC. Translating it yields CASSLGTGDYGYTF. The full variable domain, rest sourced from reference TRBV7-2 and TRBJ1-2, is GAGVSQSPSNKVTEKGKDVELRCDPISGHTALYWYRQSLGQGLEFLIYFQGNSAPDKSGLPSDRFSAERTGGSVSTLTIQRTQQEDSAVYLCASSLGTGDYGYTFGSGTRLTVV.

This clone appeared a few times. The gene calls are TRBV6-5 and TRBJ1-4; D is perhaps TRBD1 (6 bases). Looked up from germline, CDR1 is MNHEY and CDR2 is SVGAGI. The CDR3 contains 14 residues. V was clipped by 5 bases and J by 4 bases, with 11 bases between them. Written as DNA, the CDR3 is TGTGCCAGCAGTAATACAGGGTTTAATGAAAAACTGTTTTTT. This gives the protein CASSNTGFNEKLFF.